The rows below give T cell receptor beta chains drawn from one sample of a study of cytomegalovirus exposure and HLA in healthy donors. The data were produced by immunoSEQ multiplex PCR, yet TCRdb's version contains in-frame clones alone and is incomplete. Of 150,000 to 200,000 clones in the sample, approximately 81% were seen once. The specimen was PBMCs. These receptors all stem from a boy younger than 18 in good health and CMV-seronegative. Both conserved end residues are part of each CDR3. Each record gives: clone size, D gene, J gene, V gene, CDR3 protein, CDR3 DNA. D genes are given only for firm matches. Clone size appears in some rows only: once, few, many, or a class for an expanded clone.

NA,TRBD1,TRBJ2-7,TRBV4-3,CASSQGSAGGLNEQYF,TGCGCCAGCAGCCAAGGCTCGGCAGGGGGCCTTAACGAGCAGTACTTC
NA,TRBD1,TRBJ2-7,TRBV30,CAWSNNPGQSYEQYF,TGTGCCTGGAGTAACAACCCGGGACAGTCCTACGAGCAGTACTTC
NA,NA,TRBJ1-5,TRBV7-2,CASSLARQNQPQHF,TGTGCCAGCAGCTTAGCGCGCCAAAATCAGCCCCAGCATTTT
NA,NA,TRBJ1-1,TRBV2,CASSEALGQIEAFF,TGTGCCAGCAGTGAAGCACTCGGACAGATTGAAGCTTTCTTT
NA,TRBD2,TRBJ2-7,TRBV7-3,CASSSREGRRTYEQYF,TGTGCCAGCAGCTCACGGGAGGGACGGCGAACCTACGAGCAGTACTTC
NA,NA,TRBJ2-1,TRBV7-9,CASSSGLLDSSYNEQFF,TGTGCCAGCAGCTCCGGGCTTTTGGACAGCTCCTACAATGAGCAGTTCTTC
NA,NA,TRBJ2-5,TRBV30,CAWSVLRETQYF,TGTGCCTGGAGTGTACTGAGGGAGACCCAGTACTTC
NA,TRBD1,TRBJ2-1,TRBV11-1,CASSPGTGGSYNEQFF,TGTGCCAGCAGCCCGGGGACAGGGGGCTCCTACAATGAGCAGTTCTTC
NA,TRBD1,TRBJ2-2,TRBV4-3,CASSQAQGVIAELFF,TGCGCCAGCAGCCAGGCCCAGGGGGTTATCGCGGAGCTGTTTTTT
once,NA,TRBJ1-1,TRBV28,CASSPRVTEAFF,TGTGCCAGCAGTCCCAGGGTCACTGAAGCTTTCTTT
NA,NA,TRBJ1-5,TRBV29-1,CSVQFGNQPQHF,TGCAGCGTTCAGTTCGGCAATCAGCCCCAGCATTTT
NA,TRBD2,TRBJ2-3,TRBV9,CASSVAAGRADTQYF,TGTGCCAGCAGCGTAGCAGCGGGAAGGGCAGATACGCAGTATTTT
NA,NA,TRBJ2-7,TRBV2,CASTILRDKGVYEQYF,TGTGCCAGCACTATCCTCCGGGACAAGGGGGTCTACGAGCAGTACTTC
once,NA,TRBJ1-4,TRBV5-6,CASTSGPKTNEKLFF,TGTGCCAGCACCTCAGGCCCAAAGACTAATGAAAAACTGTTTTTT
NA,TRBD2,TRBJ2-1,TRBV13,CASSLGTSGSYNEQFF,TGTGCCAGCAGCTTAGGTACTAGCGGGAGCTACAATGAGCAGTTCTTC
NA,NA,TRBJ1-1,TRBV12-5,CASGFKNTEAFF,TGTGCTAGTGGTTTCAAGAACACTGAAGCTTTCTTT
NA,NA,TRBJ1-5,TRBV7-2,CASSLETGQPQHF,TGTGCCAGCAGCTTAGAAACTGGTCAGCCCCAGCATTTT
NA,NA,TRBJ2-3,TRBV7-3,CASSFAGISTDTQYF,TGTGCCAGCAGCTTCGCCGGGATTAGCACAGATACGCAGTATTTT
NA,TRBD2,TRBJ2-7,TRBV7-8,CASSPRGGPLPEQYF,TGTGCCAGCAGCCCCCGGGGGGGCCCGCTTCCTGAGCAGTACTTC
few,TRBD1,TRBJ1-2,TRBV2,CASSDYRGLRFNYGYTF,TGTGCCAGCAGTGATTACAGGGGGCTGAGATTTAACTATGGCTACACCTTC